Sequencing of this TCR beta chain was carried out in a study of shared clonotypes between healthy human individuals. Libraries were prepared by immunoSEQ multiplex PCR; TCRdb keeps only in-frame clonotypes and omits some of them. The data hold a few million clones, with approximately 96% observed a single time. CDR3 length: 16 residues. With 3 bases removed from V and 3 bases from J, the gap between germline ends came to 17 bases. CDR1 is GTSNPN, CDR2 SVGIG, per germline (reference sequence). This sequence joins TRBV30 and TRBJ2-2, with D unclear. The sequenced sample consisted of naive CD4+ T cells sorted from blood. The subset denotes: CD45RA+ positively selected. The TCR originated in a young man in good health. The CDR3 sequence is CAWSRTAQGYTGELFF. The CDR3 DNA sequence: TGTGCCTGGAGCAGGACCGCCCAAGGGTACACCGGGGAGCTGTTTTTT.